The entry that follows covers one TCR beta chain sequence. With survey level as its setting, the immunoSEQ assay was v3.0. In sequencing, about 40,000-50,000 T-cell genomes per sample were targeted. Repertoires were generated with immunoSEQ multiplex PCR, while TCRdb's copy carries only in-frame clones and drops some. The sample records 21,000 or so clones, over 70% being singletons. This record comes from a study of long-term antiretroviral therapy in people with HIV. The CDR3 sequence is 15 residues long. V was clipped by 3 bases and J by 7 bases, with 16 bases between them. From germline, CDR1 is LGHNT and CDR2 FRNRAP.

This material consisted of unsorted PBMCs, taken 0.3 years after starting antiretroviral therapy. The origin of this receptor is a man aged 50 to 59 with HIV. The chain couples TRBV12-5 to TRBJ2-1; D not resolved. The CDR3 DNA sequence: TGTGCTAGTGGTTTTTACAGCAACCGCTATAATGAGCAGTTCTTC. Residues: CASGFYSNRYNEQFF.